This T cell receptor beta chain emerged from a study of blood T cell repertoires in COVID-19. Study details: COVID-19 samples collected from the United States, Italy and Spain covered acute and convalescent phases. Sources were T cells, B-cell-depleted T cells, or PBMCs; the material itself was cDNA or gDNA.

Per the original data handling: How many nucleated cells were present was estimated from reference gene primer amplification. TCRdb's copy holds only in-frame clones and misses some; the assay was immunoSEQ multiplex PCR. V and J calls plus clone size are reproduced from that table; the DNA served to infer D and trimming. The sample has about 160,000 clones; approximately 82% are singletons. This clone was observed a single time. CDR1 and CDR2 (germline): SGHRS, YFSETQ. Trimming shortened V by 5 bases and J by 0 bases, and 6 bases separated the two germline ends. The CDR3 covers 13 residues. The chain combines TRBV5-1 with TRBJ1-5; no reliable D call. The specimen sequenced was peripheral blood. The TCR sequence derives from a man between 70 and 80 years old who had recovered from COVID-19. CDR3 sequence reads: CASRTDSNQPQHF. The CDR3 region has the DNA TGCGCCAGCAGAACAGATAGCAATCAGCCCCAGCATTTT.